This T cell receptor beta chain was found in a study of response to subunit inactivated influenza vaccine. TCRdb ran MiXCR on the RT-PCR reads and lists one entry per CDR3 protein. The sample consists of about 780,000 distinct CDR3 sequences, less than 20% of them appearing once. This TCR came from a middle-aged man who received an inactivated influenza vaccine. The source material was PBMCs from blood, sampled 5 to 6 days after vaccination.

CDR3 amino acids: CASSLIPGLTYNEQFF. In DNA, the CDR3 is TGTGCCAGCAGCTTAATTCCGGGACTAACCTACAATGAGCAGTTCTTC. The chain has TRBV11-1 and TRBJ2-1; 7 nucleotides agree with TRBD2. V shed 2 bases, J shed 2 bases, and the junction held 6 bases outside the gene matches. Germline lookup yields CDR1 SGHAT and CDR2 FQDESV (reference sequence). This CDR3 region has 16 residues. The variable domain in full, with the rest retrieved from reference TRBV11-1 and TRBJ2-1, is EAEVAQSPRYKITEKSQAVAFWCDPISGHATLYWYRQILGQGPELLVQFQDESVVDDSQLPKDRFSAERLKGVDSTLKIQPAELGDSAMYLCASSLIPGLTYNEQFFGPGTRLTVL.